This entry features one T cell receptor beta chain sequence. These data come from a study of cytomegalovirus exposure and HLA in healthy donors. PCR amplification relied on 60 Vbeta primers (plus 13 Jbeta primers). The table came from immunoSEQ multiplex PCR; TCRdb's copy has only in-frame clones and leaves some out. The table shows some 130,000 clones, with around 80% occurring only once. Per germline, CDR1 MRHNA and CDR2 SNTAGT. This CDR3 comprises 15 residues. Deletions cut 3 bases from V and 0 bases from J, with 10 bases between. Specimen: PBMCs. The rearrangement links TRBV6-4 to TRBJ2-3, with D perhaps matching TRBD1 (5 bases). This clonotype was obtained from a man aged 25-40 years in good health. This CDR3 is CASSEDTSSTDTQYF. The DNA of the CDR3 is TGTGCCAGCAGTGAGGACACCTCTAGCACAGATACGCAGTATTTT.